The 8 T cell receptor beta chains below were found in one sample sequenced in a study of cytomegalovirus exposure and HLA in healthy donors. The study ran its PCR with 60 Vbeta and 13 Jbeta primers. Sequencing was performed with immunoSEQ multiplex PCR; in TCRdb, only in-frame clones are kept and a portion is missing. Counted here are 90,000 to 120,000 clones, 70% to 80% occurring once; the ten biggest clones make up 5.2%. The sample consisted of PBMCs. The receptors stem from a female donor in good health and CMV-seropositive.

The chain combines TRBV6-5 with TRBJ2-5, with D maybe TRBD2 (5 bases). Trimming cost V 3 bases and J 9 bases, with 8 bases left between them. The CDR3 contains 11 residues. Germline lookup yields CDR1 MNHEY and CDR2 SVGAGI. The CDR3 nucleotides are TGTGCCAGCAGTTATATGGAGGCCCAGTACTTC. As protein: CASSYMEAQYF.

The V gene is TRBV4-2, the J gene TRBJ2-1; TRBD2 might be the D (5 bases). The CDR3 sequence is 17 residues long. Deletions cut 0 bases from V and 0 bases from J, with 12 bases between. CDR1 and CDR2 from the germline V gene are LGHNA and YNFKEQ. Written as DNA, the CDR3 is TGTGCCAGCAGCCAAGATCAGCGGCCCAGCTCCTACAATGAGCAGTTCTTC. Its protein is CASSQDQRPSSYNEQFF.

V usage is TRBV4-1 and J usage is TRBJ1-5, with 10 bases matching TRBD1. The V and J ends lost 7 bases and 3 bases, in that order; junction bases with no gene match: 6. The CDR3 totals 15 residues. Germline CDR1 reads MGHRA; CDR2 reads YSYEKL. The DNA for the CDR3 is TGCGCCAGCACGACCGGGACAGGGGTCAATCAGCCCCAGCATTTT. It specifies CASTTGTGVNQPQHF.

The chain is built from TRBV5-4 and TRBJ2-1, with TRBD1 matching over 9 bases. Trimming cost V 6 bases and J 7 bases; bases outside gene matches: 11. The CDR3 totals 15 residues. The germline CDR1 and CDR2 sequences are SGHNT and YYREEE (reference sequence). Here the CDR3 reads CASTLGRTGVNEQFF. The CDR3 DNA sequence: TGTGCCAGCACCCTAGGACGGACAGGGGTAAATGAGCAGTTCTTC.

The rearrangement joins TRBV4-1 to TRBJ2-2; no clear D. V shed 1 base and J shed 4 bases, with 10 bases lying between them. The germline V gene has CDR1 MGHRA and CDR2 YSYEKL. CDR3 size: 15 residues. For the CDR3, the DNA is TGCGCCAGCAGCCAAGGTCTAGTTGCCACCGGGGAGCTGTTTTTT. It is translated as CASSQGLVATGELFF.

The DNA for the CDR3 is TGTGCCAGCAGCTTAGCTAGCGGGAGTGAGCAGTTCTTC. Protein sequence: CASSLASGSEQFF. The chain uses TRBV7-9 and TRBJ2-1; 9 nucleotides match TRBD2. V shed 0 bases and J 9 bases; nucleotides not matched to a gene: 0. Per germline, CDR1 SEHNR and CDR2 FQNEAQ (reference sequence). The CDR3 runs to 13 residues.

V usage is TRBV2 and J usage is TRBJ1-4; tentative D call: TRBD1 (6 bases). CDR1 and CDR2 from the germline V gene are SNHLY and FYNNEI. The CDR3 runs to 16 residues. V was clipped by 6 bases and J by 0 bases, with 14 bases between them. The CDR3 loop is CASRGTPVATNEKLFF. The CDR3 nucleotides read TGTGCCAGCAGAGGGACACCAGTTGCAACTAATGAAAAACTGTTTTTT. The whole variable domain, remainder taken from reference TRBV2 and TRBJ1-4, is EPEVTQTPSHQVTQMGQEVILRCVPISNHLYFYWYRQILGQKVEFLVSFYNNEISEKSEIFDDQFSVERPDGSNFTLKIRSTKLEDSAMYFCASRGTPVATNEKLFFGSGTQLSVL.

Only a few counts were recorded for this clone. The J gene is TRBJ1-1, the V gene TRBV11-1; D perhaps matches TRBD1 (5 bases). Trimming shortened V by 5 bases and J by 8 bases, and 9 bases separated the two germline ends. Germline V lookup: CDR1 SGHAT, CDR2 FQDESV (reference sequence). This CDR3 has 11 amino acids. CDR3 loop: CASSRDYEAFF. CDR3 DNA sequence: TGTGCCAGCAGCCGGGACTACGAAGCTTTCTTT.